These 25 T cell receptor beta chains originate from one sample sequenced in a study of blood T cell repertoires in COVID-19. Here immunoSEQ multiplex PCR was the method, and the copy in TCRdb shows in-frame clones only, minus some. This table holds some 250,000 clones, 75% to 90% found once. Input material: peripheral blood. These receptors all stem from a woman aged 60-75 years with active or convalescent COVID-19.

As for this clone: It is likely a read error, because the conserved phenylalanine at the end of the CDR3 is missing. No DNA is shown, since the ends of the CDR3 on it are uncertain; the CDR3 is the one TCRdb lists. The rearrangement uses TRBV11-2 and TRBJ1-1; whether TRBD1, the table's D call, matches the DNA was not checked. The CDR3 has 13 amino acids, counting both end residues. Per germline, CDR1 SGHAT and CDR2 FQNNGV. The CDR3 here is CASSLGGGTVPVQ.

About this clone itself: A much larger clone sits a single nucleotide away, making a read error possible. This rearrangement joins TRBV11-2 to TRBJ1-2; TRBD1 might be the D (6 bases). Trimming stripped 1 base from V and 4 bases from J, with 13 bases between. The CDR3 totals 15 residues. CDR1 and CDR2 from the germline V gene are SGHAT and FQNNGV. CDR3 protein: CASSLVGGGGYGYTF. Written as DNA, the CDR3 is TGTGCCAGCAGCTTAGTTGGGGGCGGGGGCTATGGCTACACCTTC.

This chain connects TRBV6-5 to TRBJ1-2; maybe TRBD1 (6 bases). Germline-derived CDR1 and CDR2 are MNHEY and SVGAGI. Trimming stripped 0 bases from V and 8 bases from J, with 16 bases between. This CDR3 has 15 residues. This CDR3 is CASSYSTGRGSGYTF. CDR3 in DNA: TGTGCCAGCAGTTACTCGACTGGCAGGGGATCGGGCTACACCTTC.

The V gene is TRBV7-8, the J gene TRBJ2-1, with D maybe TRBD2 (6 bases). V was clipped by 3 bases and J by 0 bases, with 9 bases between them. This CDR3 has 15 residues. Germline V gene data show CDR1 as SGHVS and CDR2 as FQNEAQ. The CDR3 nucleotides read TGTGCCAGCAGCTTGACTAGGAGCTCCTACAATGAGCAGTTCTTC. It translates to CASSLTRSSYNEQFF.

This sequence joins TRBV3-1 (or the pseudogene TRBV3-2) and TRBJ2-2; no reliable D call. V lost 4 bases and J 5 bases, leaving 14 bases between the germline ends. The CDR3 totals 15 residues. The germline V gene has CDR1 LGHDT and CDR2 YNNKEL (reference sequence). The DNA of the CDR3 is TGTGCCAGCAGCCCCCCGGGTGTGGGTACCGGGGAGCTGTTTTTT. The encoded protein is CASSPPGVGTGELFF.

This clone was seen once. This sequence joins TRBV29-1 and TRBJ1-1; D perhaps matches TRBD1 (5 bases). From germline, CDR1 is SQVTM and CDR2 ANQGSEA. The CDR3 extends over 13 amino acids. The germline V and J ends were trimmed by 7 bases and 1 base, with 13 bases remaining between them. The CDR3 here is CSAEATENTEAFF. As DNA, the CDR3 is TGCAGCGCTGAGGCGACAGAGAACACTGAAGCTTTCTTT.

Only one count was recorded for this clone. The junction and the germline gene differ at one end; a read error may be behind it. The V gene is TRBV6-2 or TRBV6-3, the J gene TRBJ2-1, with a tentative D call TRBD2 (5 bases). The CDR3 length is 14 residues. CDR1 and CDR2 from the germline V gene are MNHEY and SVGEGT. CDR3 sequence reads: CASSHSEPRGEQFF. In DNA form, the CDR3 reads TGTGCCAGCAGTCACTCGGAGCCCCGGGGTGAGCAGTTCTTC.

In DNA form, the CDR3 reads TGCGCCAGCAGTGAGCCATTGACAGGGAGGTCCTACGAGCAGTACTTC. Translated: CASSEPLTGRSYEQYF. The V gene is TRBV10-1, the J gene TRBJ2-7, with D possibly being TRBD1 (7 bases). V dropped 2 bases and J dropped 1 base, with 15 bases sitting between them. In germline, CDR1 is WNHNN, CDR2 SYGVQD (reference sequence). CDR3 size: 16 residues.

V gene TRBV29-1 combines with J gene TRBJ2-7, with 11 bases fitting TRBD2. CDR1 is SQVTM and CDR2 is ANQGSEA in the germline V gene. CDR3 length: 13 residues. The CDR3: CRKPSGGNYEQYF. DNA for the CDR3: TGCAGAAAACCTAGCGGGGGGAACTACGAGCAGTACTTC.

V gene TRBV10-3 combines with J gene TRBJ2-5; 9 nucleotides line up with TRBD2. This CDR3 comprises 16 residues. The junction had 10 bases not matched to a gene; V was cut back by 3 bases and J by 5 bases. Germline V lookup: CDR1 ENHRY, CDR2 SYGVKD. The DNA of the CDR3 is TGTGCCATCAGTGAAGGTAGCGGGGGTACGGGCGAGACCCAGTACTTC. Amino acids: CAISEGSGGTGETQYF.

This clone is a singleton in its sample. The chain uses TRBV2 and TRBJ2-2, with 10 bases matching TRBD2. The V gene's germline CDR1 is SNHLY and CDR2 FYNNEI. There are 15 residues in the CDR3. J was trimmed by 6 bases and V by 7 bases; bases with no gene match: 8. The CDR3 region has the DNA TGTGCCAGCACCCCTAGCGGGGGCCCTGCCGGGGAGCTGTTTTTT. Its translation: CASTPSGGPAGELFF.

The gene calls are TRBV11-2 and TRBJ2-7; D possibly corresponds to TRBD1 (5 bases). Between the trimmed V and J ends, which lost 1 base and 7 bases, there was a span of 11 bases. Per the germline V gene, CDR1 is SGHAT and CDR2 is FQNNGV. The CDR3 spans 13 residues. CDR3: CASSLGQFGEQYF. DNA of the CDR3: TGTGCCAGCAGCTTAGGACAGTTTGGTGAGCAGTACTTC.

The genes are TRBV10-3 and TRBJ2-5; the D gene is possibly TRBD2 (6 bases). Germline values: CDR1 ENHRY, CDR2 SYGVKD. The CDR3 loop spans 14 amino acids. Between the trimmed V and J ends, which lost 1 base and 1 base, there was a span of 7 bases. The CDR3 spells CAISEWGGQETQYF. The CDR3 DNA follows: TGTGCCATCAGTGAGTGGGGAGGCCAAGAGACCCAGTACTTC.

V and J are TRBV7-2 and TRBJ1-2, with D perhaps matching TRBD1 (5 bases). The CDR3 spans 16 residues. CDR1 and CDR2 from the germline V gene are SGHTA and FQGNSA. V was pared by 5 bases and J by 5 bases, with 21 bases between. The CDR3 DNA is TGTGCCAGCAGCGCCGGGGTGTACGGGGGTTTGTATGGCTACACCTTC. Encoded protein: CASSAGVYGGLYGYTF.

The chain recombines TRBV15 with TRBJ2-7; no clear D. CDR3 length equals 14 residues. Trimming took 0 bases from V and 3 from J, leaving 9 bases between them. Germline CDR1 LNHNV, CDR2 YYDKDF (reference sequence). The CDR3 nucleotides read TGTGCCACCAGCAGAGATCTGGCCCGCTACGAGCAGTACTTC. This translates into CATSRDLARYEQYF.

V usage is TRBV3-1 (or the pseudogene TRBV3-2) and J usage is TRBJ1-6, with D maybe TRBD1 (6 bases). The length of the CDR3 is 14 residues. Germline V gives CDR1 LGHDT, CDR2 YNNKEL (reference sequence). V was clipped by 4 bases and J by 10 bases, with 14 bases between them. DNA of the CDR3: TGTGCCAGCAGCCCCCGCGGGGGCCGATCACCCCTCCACTTT. Protein sequence: CASSPRGGRSPLHF.

The V call is TRBV5-4, the J call TRBJ1-1; 8 bases line up with TRBD1. Per the germline V gene, CDR1 is SGHNT and CDR2 is YYREEE (reference sequence). This CDR3 has 13 amino acids. V was pared by 4 bases and J by 6 bases, with 5 bases of the junction left unmatched. For the CDR3, the DNA is TGTGCCAGCAGCCGGACAGGGTTCGCTGAAGCTTTCTTT. This codes for CASSRTGFAEAFF.

The CDR3, as DNA: TGTGCCAGCAGTGAGGAGGGACAGTACAATCAGCCCCAGCATTTT. Translating gives CASSEEGQYNQPQHF. The gene calls are TRBV2 and TRBJ1-5, with 7 bases matching TRBD1. V dropped 3 bases and J dropped 3; count of bases not matched to a gene: 5. CDR3 length equals 15 residues. Germline assignment: CDR1 SNHLY and CDR2 FYNNEI.

The J gene is TRBJ1-1, the V gene TRBV29-1; 7 positions agree with TRBD1. There are 15 residues in the CDR3. Losses at the gene ends were 0 bases for V and 2 bases for J; bases not matched to a gene: 6. Germline V CDR1 and CDR2: SQVTM, ANQGSEA. The CDR3 is CSVEDPGTANTEAFF. The CDR3, as DNA: TGCAGCGTTGAAGACCCCGGGACAGCAAACACTGAAGCTTTCTTT. Using reference TRBV29-1 and TRBJ1-1 for the parts outside the CDR3, the full variable domain is SAVISQKPSRDICQRGTSLTIQCQVDSQVTMMFWYRQQPGQSLTLIATANQGSEATYESGFVIDKFPISRPNLTFSTLTVSNMSPEDSSIYLCSVEDPGTANTEAFFGQGTRLTVV.

V usage is TRBV5-4 and J usage is TRBJ2-7; perhaps TRBD1 as D (6 bases). The germline V gene has CDR1 SGHNT and CDR2 YYREEE (reference sequence). The CDR3 is 14 amino acids. V lost 1 base and J lost 1, with 9 bases in between. The CDR3 here is CASSLYQGSYEQYF. The CDR3 bases are TGTGCCAGCAGCTTGTATCAGGGGTCCTACGAGCAGTACTTC.

The table lists this clone with many counts. The V call is TRBV6-1, the J call TRBJ2-1; 7 bases are shared with TRBD2. V was clipped by 3 bases and J by 4 bases; unmatched bases: 3. Germline assignment: CDR1 MNHNS and CDR2 SASEGT. The CDR3 totals 14 residues. CDR3 bases: TGTGCCAGCAGTGAGGGGGGGGGATACAATGAGCAGTTCTTC. It encodes CASSEGGGYNEQFF.

The CDR3 here is CASSSSDTNTEAFF. The DNA of the CDR3 is TGTGCCAGCAGTTCCTCTGACACGAACACTGAAGCTTTCTTT. The rearrangement uses TRBV3-1 (or the pseudogene TRBV3-2) and TRBJ1-1; the D is unclear. The CDR3 runs to 14 residues. V was trimmed by 6 bases and J by 1 base, leaving 12 bases between them. The V gene's germline CDR1 is LGHDT and CDR2 YNNKEL (reference sequence).

The gene calls are TRBV2 and TRBJ1-4; 9 nucleotides line up with TRBD1. The CDR3 runs to 16 residues. The germline gives CDR1 SNHLY, CDR2 FYNNEI. V shed 7 bases and J 6 bases; nucleotides not matched to a gene: 12. The chain's CDR3 is CASTAGTGRGDEKLFF. DNA for the CDR3: TGTGCCAGCACCGCGGGGACAGGGAGGGGTGATGAAAAACTGTTTTTT.

This clone has just one count. The V gene is TRBV7-2, the J gene TRBJ2-1; D perhaps matches TRBD2 (6 bases). The CDR3 has 17 amino acids. V dropped 5 bases and J dropped 4 bases, with 21 bases sitting between them. The V gene's germline CDR1 is SGHTA and CDR2 FQGNSA. The CDR3 region is CASSLHSGLNRYNEQFF. The CDR3 DNA is TGTGCCAGCAGCCTCCACTCTGGACTAAACCGATACAATGAGCAGTTCTTC.

V gene TRBV6-5 combines with J gene TRBJ2-5; D perhaps matches TRBD1 (5 bases). The V end was cut by 6 bases, the J end by 3 bases, with 8 bases between. This CDR3 spans 12 amino acids. The V gene's germline CDR1 is MNHEY and CDR2 SVGAGI. This chain's CDR3 is CASRDTEETQYF. Here the CDR3 DNA reads TGTGCCAGCAGGGACACCGAAGAGACCCAGTACTTC.